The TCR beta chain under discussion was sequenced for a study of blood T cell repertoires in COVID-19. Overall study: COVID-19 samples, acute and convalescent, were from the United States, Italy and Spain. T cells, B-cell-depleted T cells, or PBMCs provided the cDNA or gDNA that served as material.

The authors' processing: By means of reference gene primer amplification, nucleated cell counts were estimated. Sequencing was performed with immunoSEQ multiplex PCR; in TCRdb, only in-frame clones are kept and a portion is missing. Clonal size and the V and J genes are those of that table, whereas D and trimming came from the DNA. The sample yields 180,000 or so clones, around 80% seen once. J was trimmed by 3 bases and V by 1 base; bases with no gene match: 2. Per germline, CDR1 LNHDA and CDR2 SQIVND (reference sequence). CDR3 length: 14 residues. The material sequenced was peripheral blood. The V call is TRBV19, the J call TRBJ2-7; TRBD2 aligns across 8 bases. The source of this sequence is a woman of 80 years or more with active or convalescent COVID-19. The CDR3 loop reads CASSIGTSSYEQYF. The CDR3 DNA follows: TGTGCCAGTAGTATAGGGACTAGCAGCTACGAGCAGTACTTC. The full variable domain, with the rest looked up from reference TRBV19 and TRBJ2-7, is DGGITQSPKYLFRKEGQNVTLSCEQNLNHDAMYWYRQDPGQGLRLIYYSQIVNDFQKGDIAEGYSVSREKKESFPLTVTSAQKNPTAFYLCASSIGTSSYEQYFGPGTRLTVT.